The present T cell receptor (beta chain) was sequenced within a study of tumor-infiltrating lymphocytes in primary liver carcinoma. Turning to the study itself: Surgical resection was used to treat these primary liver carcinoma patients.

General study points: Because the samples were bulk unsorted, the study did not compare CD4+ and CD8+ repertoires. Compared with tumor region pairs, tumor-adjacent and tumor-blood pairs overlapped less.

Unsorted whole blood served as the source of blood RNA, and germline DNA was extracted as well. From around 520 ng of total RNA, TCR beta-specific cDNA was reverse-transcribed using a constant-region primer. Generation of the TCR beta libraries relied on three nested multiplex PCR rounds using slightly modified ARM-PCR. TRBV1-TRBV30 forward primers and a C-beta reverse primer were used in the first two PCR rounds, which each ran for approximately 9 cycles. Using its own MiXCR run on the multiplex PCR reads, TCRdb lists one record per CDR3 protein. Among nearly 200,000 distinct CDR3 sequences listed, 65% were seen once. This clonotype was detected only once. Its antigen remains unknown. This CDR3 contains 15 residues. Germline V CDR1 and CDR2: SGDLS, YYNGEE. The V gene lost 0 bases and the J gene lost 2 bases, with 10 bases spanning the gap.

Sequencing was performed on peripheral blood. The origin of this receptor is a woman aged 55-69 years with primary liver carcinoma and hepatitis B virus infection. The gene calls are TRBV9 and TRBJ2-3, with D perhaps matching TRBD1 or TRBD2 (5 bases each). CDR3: CASSVVGDLTDTQYF. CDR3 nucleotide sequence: TGTGCCAGCAGCGTAGTGGGGGACCTCACAGATACGCAGTATTTT.